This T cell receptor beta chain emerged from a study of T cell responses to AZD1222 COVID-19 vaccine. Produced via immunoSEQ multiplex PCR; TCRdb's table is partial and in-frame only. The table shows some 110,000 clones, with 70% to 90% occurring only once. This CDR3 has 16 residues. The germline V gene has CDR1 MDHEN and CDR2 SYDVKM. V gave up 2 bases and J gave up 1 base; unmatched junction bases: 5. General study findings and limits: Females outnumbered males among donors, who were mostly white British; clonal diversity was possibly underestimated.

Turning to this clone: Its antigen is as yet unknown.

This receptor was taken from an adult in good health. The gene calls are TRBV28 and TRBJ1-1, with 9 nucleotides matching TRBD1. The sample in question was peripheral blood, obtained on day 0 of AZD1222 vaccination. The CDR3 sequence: CASSLLQGAGNTEAFF. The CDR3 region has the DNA TGTGCCAGCAGTTTACTACAGGGGGCAGGGAACACTGAAGCTTTCTTT.